By frequency in the sample, the clone carrying this TCR beta chain is medium-sized. The antigen is undetermined. The data were taken from a study of breast tumors, draining lymph nodes, adjacent tissues. Overall study results and limits: Data only fit, rather than demonstrated, lymph node origin of most tumor T cells.

TCRdb recomputed calls from the multiplex PCR reads with MiXCR, one row per CDR3 protein. The sample lists 20,000 to 25,000 distinct CDR3 sequences, about 41% seen once, with roughly a quarter in the top ten. Per germline, CDR1 SQVTM and CDR2 ANQGSEA. The CDR3 has 15 amino acids. The ends were cut back, 7 bases at V and 2 bases at J, with 20 bases in the middle. The gene calls are TRBV29-1 and TRBJ2-5; no clear D gene. Input material: breast tumor tissue. The sequence was collected from a female donor with breast cancer. Some clones in this sample may be carry-over from other donors' samples. DNA of the CDR3: TGCAGCGCCCTTAGTGGGCTCTCGATACAAGAGACCCAGTACTTC. Translating it yields CSALSGLSIQETQYF.